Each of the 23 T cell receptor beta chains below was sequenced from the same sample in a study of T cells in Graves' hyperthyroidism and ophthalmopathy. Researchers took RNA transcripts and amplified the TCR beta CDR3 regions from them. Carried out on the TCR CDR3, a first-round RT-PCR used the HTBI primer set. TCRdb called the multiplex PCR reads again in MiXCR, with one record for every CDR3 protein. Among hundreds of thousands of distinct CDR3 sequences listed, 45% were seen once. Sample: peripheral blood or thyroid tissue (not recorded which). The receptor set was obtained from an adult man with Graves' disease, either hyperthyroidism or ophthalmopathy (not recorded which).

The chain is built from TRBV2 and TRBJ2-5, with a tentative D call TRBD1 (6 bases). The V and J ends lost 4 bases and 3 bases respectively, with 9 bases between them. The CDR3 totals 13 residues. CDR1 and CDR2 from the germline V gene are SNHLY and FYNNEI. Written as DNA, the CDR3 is TGTGCCAGCAGTGCCGGGACAAAAGAGACCCAGTACTTC. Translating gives CASSAGTKETQYF. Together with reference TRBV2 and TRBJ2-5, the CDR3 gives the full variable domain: EPEVTQTPSHQVTQMGQEVILRCVPISNHLYFYWYRQILGQKVEFLVSFYNNEISEKSEIFDDQFSVERPDGSNFTLKIRSTKLEDSAMYFCASSAGTKETQYFGPGTRLLVL.

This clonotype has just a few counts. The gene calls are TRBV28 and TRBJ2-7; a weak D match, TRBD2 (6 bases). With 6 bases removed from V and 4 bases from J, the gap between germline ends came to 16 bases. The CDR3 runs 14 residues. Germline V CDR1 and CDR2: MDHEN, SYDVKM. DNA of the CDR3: TGTGCCAGCAGCCTACCCCGGGACTCGTACGAGCAGTACTTC. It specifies CASSLPRDSYEQYF.

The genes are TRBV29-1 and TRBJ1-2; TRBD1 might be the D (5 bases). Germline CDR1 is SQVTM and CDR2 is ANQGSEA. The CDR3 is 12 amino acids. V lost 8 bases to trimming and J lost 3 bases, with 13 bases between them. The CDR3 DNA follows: TGCAGCTTAAAAGGGGTTGACTATGGCTACACCTTC. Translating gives CSLKGVDYGYTF. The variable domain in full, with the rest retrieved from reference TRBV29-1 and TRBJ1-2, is SAVISQKPSRDICQRGTSLTIQCQVDSQVTMMFWYRQQPGQSLTLIATANQGSEATYESGFVIDKFPISRPNLTFSTLTVSNMSPEDSSIYLCSLKGVDYGYTFGSGTRLTVV.

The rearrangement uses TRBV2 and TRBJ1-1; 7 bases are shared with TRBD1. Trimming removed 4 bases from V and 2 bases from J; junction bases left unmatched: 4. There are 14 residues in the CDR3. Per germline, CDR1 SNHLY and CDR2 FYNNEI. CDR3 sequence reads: CASSAGTDNTEAFF. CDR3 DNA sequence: TGTGCCAGCAGTGCAGGGACAGATAACACTGAAGCTTTCTTT.

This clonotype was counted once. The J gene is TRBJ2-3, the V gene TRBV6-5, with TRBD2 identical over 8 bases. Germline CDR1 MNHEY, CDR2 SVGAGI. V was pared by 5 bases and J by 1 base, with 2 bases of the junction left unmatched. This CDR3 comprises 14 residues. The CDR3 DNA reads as TGTGCCAGCAGTGAAGCGGGGGGCACAGATACGCAGTATTTT. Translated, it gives CASSEAGGTDTQYF.

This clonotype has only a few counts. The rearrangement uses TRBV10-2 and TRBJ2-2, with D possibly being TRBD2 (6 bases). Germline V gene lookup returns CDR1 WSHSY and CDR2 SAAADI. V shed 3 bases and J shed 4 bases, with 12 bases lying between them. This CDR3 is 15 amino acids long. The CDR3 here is CASSDRGTGTGELFF. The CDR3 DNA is TGCGCCAGCAGTGATCGGGGGACGGGCACCGGGGAGCTGTTTTTT.

As DNA, the CDR3 is TGTGCCAGCAGTTACTCCACCTTGGGGAACGAGCAGTACTTC. This sequence encodes CASSYSTLGNEQYF. This chain links TRBV6-5 with TRBJ2-7; D not certain. Trimming removed 0 bases from V and 5 bases from J, with 11 bases in between. This CDR3 region has 14 residues. Germline-derived CDR1 and CDR2 are MNHEY and SVGAGI.

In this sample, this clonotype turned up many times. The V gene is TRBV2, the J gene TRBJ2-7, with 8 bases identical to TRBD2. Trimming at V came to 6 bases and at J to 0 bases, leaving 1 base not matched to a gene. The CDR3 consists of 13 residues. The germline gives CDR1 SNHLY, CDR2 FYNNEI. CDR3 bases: TGTGCCAGCAGGCGGGAGGCCTCCTACGAGCAGTACTTC. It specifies CASRREASYEQYF.

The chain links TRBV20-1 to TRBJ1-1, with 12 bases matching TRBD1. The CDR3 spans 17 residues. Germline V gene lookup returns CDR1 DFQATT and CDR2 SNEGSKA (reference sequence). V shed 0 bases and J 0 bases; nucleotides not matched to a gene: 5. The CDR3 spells CSARDSGTGGLNTEAFF. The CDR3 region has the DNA TGCAGTGCTAGAGACTCGGGGACAGGGGGCTTGAACACTGAAGCTTTCTTT.

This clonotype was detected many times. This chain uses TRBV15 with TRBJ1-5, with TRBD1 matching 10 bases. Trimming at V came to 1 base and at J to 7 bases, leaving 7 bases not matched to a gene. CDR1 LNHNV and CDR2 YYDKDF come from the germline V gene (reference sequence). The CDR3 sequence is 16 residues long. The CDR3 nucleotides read TGTGCCACCAGCAGAGGGACCGGGACAGGGGACCAGCCCCAGCATTTT. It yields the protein CATSRGTGTGDQPQHF.

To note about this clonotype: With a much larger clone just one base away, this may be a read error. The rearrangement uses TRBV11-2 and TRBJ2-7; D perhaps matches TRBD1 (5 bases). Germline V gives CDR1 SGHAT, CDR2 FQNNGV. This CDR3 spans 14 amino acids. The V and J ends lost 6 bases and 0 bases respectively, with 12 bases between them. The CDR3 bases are TGTGCCAGCAGTGTGACAGAGCTCTCCTACGAGCAGTACTTC. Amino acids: CASSVTELSYEQYF.

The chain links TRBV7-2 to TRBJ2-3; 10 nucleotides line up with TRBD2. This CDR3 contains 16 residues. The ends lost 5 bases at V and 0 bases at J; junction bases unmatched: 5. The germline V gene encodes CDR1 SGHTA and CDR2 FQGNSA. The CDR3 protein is CASSTLAGASTDTQYF. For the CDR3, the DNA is TGTGCCAGCAGCACCCTAGCGGGGGCTAGCACAGATACGCAGTATTTT. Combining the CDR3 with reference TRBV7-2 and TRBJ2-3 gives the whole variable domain GAGVSQSPSNKVTEKGKDVELRCDPISGHTALYWYRQSLGQGLEFLIYFQGNSAPDKSGLPSDRFSAERTGGSVSTLTIQRTQQEDSAVYLCASSTLAGASTDTQYFGPGTRLTVL.

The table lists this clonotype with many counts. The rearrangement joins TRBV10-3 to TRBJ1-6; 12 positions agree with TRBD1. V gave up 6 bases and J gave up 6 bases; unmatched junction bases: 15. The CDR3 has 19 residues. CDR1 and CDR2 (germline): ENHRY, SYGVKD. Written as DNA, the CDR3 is TGTGCCATCAGGACCGGGACAGGGGGCGCGAGTAACCTTAATTCACCCCTCCACTTT. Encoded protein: CAIRTGTGGASNLNSPLHF.

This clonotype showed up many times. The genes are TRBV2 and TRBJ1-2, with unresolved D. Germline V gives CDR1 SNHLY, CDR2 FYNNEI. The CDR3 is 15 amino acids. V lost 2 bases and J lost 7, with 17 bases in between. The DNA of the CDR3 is TGTGCCAGCAGTGAATTCGCGGAGGGTCGGGGTGGCTACACCTTC. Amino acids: CASSEFAEGRGGYTF.

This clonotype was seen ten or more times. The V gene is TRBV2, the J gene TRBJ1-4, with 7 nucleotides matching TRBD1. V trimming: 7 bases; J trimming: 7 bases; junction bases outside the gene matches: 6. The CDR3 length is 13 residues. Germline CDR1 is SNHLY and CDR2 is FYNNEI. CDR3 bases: TGTGCCAGCACTGACAGGGCAAGTGAAAAACTGTTTTTT. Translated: CASTDRASEKLFF.

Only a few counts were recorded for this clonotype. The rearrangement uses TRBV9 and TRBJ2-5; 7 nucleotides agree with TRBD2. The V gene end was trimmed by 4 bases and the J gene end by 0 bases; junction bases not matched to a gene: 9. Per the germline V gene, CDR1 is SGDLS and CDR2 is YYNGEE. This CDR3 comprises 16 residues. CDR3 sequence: CASSQGWRGNQETQYF. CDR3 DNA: TGTGCCAGCAGCCAAGGTTGGCGGGGGAACCAAGAGACCCAGTACTTC.

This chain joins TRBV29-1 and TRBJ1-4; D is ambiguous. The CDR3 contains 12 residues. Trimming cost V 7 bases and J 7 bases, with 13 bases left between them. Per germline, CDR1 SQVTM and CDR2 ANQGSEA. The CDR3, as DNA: TGCAGCGCAGCGGAGGGAAGTGAAAAACTGTTTTTT. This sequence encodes CSAAEGSEKLFF.

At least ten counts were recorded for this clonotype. The CDR3 nucleotides are TGTGCCAGCAGACCCGGGACCGAGTATTCACCCCTCCACTTT. Amino acids: CASRPGTEYSPLHF. This sequence joins TRBV10-3 and TRBJ1-6, with D possibly being TRBD1 (5 bases). Trimming pared 10 bases from V and 8 bases from J, leaving 18 bases between. Germline V lookup: CDR1 ENHRY, CDR2 SYGVKD. This CDR3 region has 14 residues.

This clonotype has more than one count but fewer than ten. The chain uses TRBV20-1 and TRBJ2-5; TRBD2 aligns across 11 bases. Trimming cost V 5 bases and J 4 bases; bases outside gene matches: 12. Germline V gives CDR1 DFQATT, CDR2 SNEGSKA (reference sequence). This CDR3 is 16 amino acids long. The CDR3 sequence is CSAPKILAGVRETQYF. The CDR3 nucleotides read TGCAGTGCTCCAAAGATACTAGCGGGGGTACGAGAGACCCAGTACTTC.

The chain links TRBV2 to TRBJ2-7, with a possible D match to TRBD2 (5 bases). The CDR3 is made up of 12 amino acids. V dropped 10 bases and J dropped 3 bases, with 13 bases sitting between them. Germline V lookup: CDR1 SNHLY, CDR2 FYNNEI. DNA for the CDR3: TGTGCCATCGGGATGAACGTCTACGAGCAGTACTTC. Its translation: CAIGMNVYEQYF.

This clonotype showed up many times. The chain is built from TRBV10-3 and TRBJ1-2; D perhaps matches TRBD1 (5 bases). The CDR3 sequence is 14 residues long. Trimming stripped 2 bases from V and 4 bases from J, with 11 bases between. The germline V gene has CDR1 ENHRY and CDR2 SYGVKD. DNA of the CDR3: TGTGCCATCAGTGAGCCGACAGCCTCCTATGGCTACACCTTC. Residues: CAISEPTASYGYTF.

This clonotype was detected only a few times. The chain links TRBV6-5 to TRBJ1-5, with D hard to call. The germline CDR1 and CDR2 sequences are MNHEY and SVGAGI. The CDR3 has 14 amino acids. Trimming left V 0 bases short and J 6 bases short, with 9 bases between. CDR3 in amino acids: CASSYSLTGQPQHF. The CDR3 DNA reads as TGTGCCAGCAGTTACTCCCTGACGGGTCAGCCCCAGCATTTT.

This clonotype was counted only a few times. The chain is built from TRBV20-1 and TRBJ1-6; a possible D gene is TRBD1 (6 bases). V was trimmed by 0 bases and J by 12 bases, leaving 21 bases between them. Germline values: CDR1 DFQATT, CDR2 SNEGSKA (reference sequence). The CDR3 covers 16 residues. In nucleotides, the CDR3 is TGCAGTGCTAGAGATGGGGGGCAGGACACCCGACGACCCCTCCACTTT. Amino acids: CSARDGGQDTRRPLHF.